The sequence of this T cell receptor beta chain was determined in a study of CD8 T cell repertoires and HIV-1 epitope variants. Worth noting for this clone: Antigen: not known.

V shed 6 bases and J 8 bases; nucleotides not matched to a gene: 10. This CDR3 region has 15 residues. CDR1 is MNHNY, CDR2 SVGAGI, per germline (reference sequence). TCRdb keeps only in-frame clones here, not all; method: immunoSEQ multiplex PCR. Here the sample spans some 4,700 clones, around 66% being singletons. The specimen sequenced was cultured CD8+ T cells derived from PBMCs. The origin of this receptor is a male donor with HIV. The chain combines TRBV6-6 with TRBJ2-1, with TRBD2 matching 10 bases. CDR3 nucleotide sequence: TGTGCCAGCAGCGCCGGCCTAGCGGGGGACGATGAGCAGTTCTTC. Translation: CASSAGLAGDDEQFF.